This T cell receptor beta chain was sequenced in a study of PD-1 blockade in classical Hodgkin lymphoma. Broader study findings: Whatever underlies the repertoire differences (possibly disease activity or prior therapy) remains undefined. Reports indicated that newly diagnosed patients had lower baseline TCR diversity than healthy donors did.

This table comes from immunoSEQ multiplex PCR, and its TCRdb copy is limited to in-frame clones, with some not included. Of 25,000 to 30,000 clones listed, 89% are singletons. Germline loops: CDR1 SGHTA, CDR2 FQGNSA. Trimming took off 0 bases at V and 6 bases at J, with 3 bases between the two ends. The CDR3 sequence is 11 residues long. Turning to this clone: Its specificity is not known.

Specified time point: newly diagnosed, previously untreated cHL patient sample. CD4+ T cells were purified from thawed PBMCs by magnetic negative selection. Comparison relied on PBMCs that came from newly diagnosed, untreated classical Hodgkin lymphoma. J is TRBJ2-7 and V is TRBV7-2; no clear D gene. The receptor's source is a human donor with classical Hodgkin lymphoma. The source material was CD4+ T cells from blood. The CDR3 region has the DNA TGTGCCAGCAGCTTAGCGGCCGAGCAGTACTTC. Protein: CASSLAAEQYF.